This record looks at one TCR beta chain sequence and its context. Its target is unknown. These data are taken from a study of shared clonotypes between healthy human individuals. As for the study in general: Each donor's CD8 memory used one plate, CD8 naive two, each CD4 subset three.

General study findings and limits: When naive CD4 clonotypes were compared across a few donors, 4% to 5.5% were shared.

This table comes from immunoSEQ multiplex PCR, and its TCRdb copy is limited to in-frame clones, with some not included. This sample has over 2 million clones, with roughly 94% found just once. Looked up from germline, CDR1 is GTSNPN and CDR2 is SVGIG (reference sequence). The CDR3 loop spans 14 amino acids. V shed 3 bases and J shed 0 bases, with 9 bases lying between them. The J gene is TRBJ1-5, the V gene TRBV30, with D tentatively TRBD1 (5 bases). The TCR originated in a man younger than 35 in good health. The source material was naive CD4+ T cells sorted from blood. Subset described: CD45RA+ positively selected. In DNA form, the CDR3 reads TGTGCCTGGAGGGGCCAGGGTAGCAATCAGCCCCAGCATTTT. Its protein product is CAWRGQGSNQPQHF.